These 28 T cell receptor beta chains were all obtained from the same sample, sequenced in a study of T cell changes during pregnancy in multiple sclerosis. Produced via immunoSEQ multiplex PCR; TCRdb's table is partial and in-frame only. This table has tens of thousands of clones, 75% to 95% appearing once. Sample: CD8+ T cells from peripheral blood mononuclear cells, taken after pregnancy. These receptors were obtained from a female donor with multiple sclerosis, enrolled in a pregnancy study.

This clone was detected a few times. The gene calls are TRBV19 and TRBJ1-1; D is undetermined. CDR3 length equals 15 residues. CDR1 and CDR2 from the germline V gene are LNHDA and SQIVND (reference sequence). V was pared by 1 base and J by 6 bases, with 15 bases between. DNA for the CDR3: TGTGCCAGTAGTATAGTTGAGGCCTCCACCCCTGAAGCTTTCTTT. The encoded protein is CASSIVEASTPEAFF.

The rearrangement uses TRBV9 and TRBJ2-1, with D possibly matching TRBD2 (6 bases). The CDR3 sequence is 14 residues long. V was trimmed by 6 bases and J by 4 bases, leaving 14 bases between them. CDR1 and CDR2 (germline): SGDLS, YYNGEE. CDR3 DNA: TGTGCCAGCAACGGAGGGATAGCTTACAATGAGCAGTTCTTC. This codes for CASNGGIAYNEQFF.

The chain has TRBV27 and TRBJ2-5; weak D call: TRBD2 (6 bases). The J call may be wrong; the DNA end is better matched by TRBJ2-7. The CDR3 spans 13 residues. Germline V gives CDR1 MNHEY, CDR2 SMNVEV (reference sequence). In nucleotides, the CDR3 is TGTGCCAGCAGAAGGACTACTTCCTACGAGCAGTACTTC. It is translated as CASRRTTSYEQYF.

The rearrangement uses TRBV4-1 and TRBJ2-7; 12 nucleotides agree with TRBD2. V was pared by 1 base and J by 11 bases, with 6 bases of the junction left unmatched. The V gene's germline CDR1 is MGHRA and CDR2 YSYEKL. The length of the CDR3 is 14 residues. The CDR3 nucleotides read TGCGCCAGCAGCCAAGTCCTAGCGGGAGGGAGTAAGTACTTC. Translated: CASSQVLAGGSKYF.

The chain has TRBV28 and TRBJ1-1, with 11 bases lining up with TRBD1. V was pared by 4 bases and J by 7 bases, with 5 bases of the junction left unmatched. Germline lookup yields CDR1 MDHEN and CDR2 SYDVKM. CDR3 length equals 14 residues. The CDR3 sequence is CASSSGTGGSEAFF. CDR3 sequence (DNA): TGTGCCAGCAGTTCCGGGACAGGGGGGAGTGAAGCTTTCTTT.

This clone has only a few counts. CDR3 nucleotides: TGTGCCAGCAGCGGGGGTATGAACACTGAAGCTTTCTTT. It is translated as CASSGGMNTEAFF. The rearrangement links TRBV27 to TRBJ1-1; D might be TRBD1 (5 bases). The length of the CDR3 is 13 residues. V was cut by 6 bases and J by 0 bases, with 8 bases left in between. CDR1 is MNHEY, CDR2 SMNVEV, per germline (reference sequence).

This clone came up once. The V gene is TRBV11-2, the J gene TRBJ1-1; D remains ambiguous. Germline-derived CDR1 and CDR2 are SGHAT and FQNNGV. The CDR3 consists of 15 residues. Trimming left V 1 base short and J 0 bases short, with 9 bases between. The CDR3 DNA follows: TGTGCCAGCAGCTTAGGATCGGGGATGAACACTGAAGCTTTCTTT. Protein: CASSLGSGMNTEAFF. Drawing the rest from reference TRBV11-2 and TRBJ1-1, the complete variable domain is EAGVAQSPRYKIIEKRQSVAFWCNPISGHATLYWYQQILGQGPKLLIQFQNNGVVDDSQLPKDRFSAERLKGVDSTLKIQPAKLEDSAVYLCASSLGSGMNTEAFFGQGTRLTVV.

The chain links TRBV9 to TRBJ2-5; the match to TRBD1 covers 11 bases. The J segment lost 3 bases and the V segment lost 0 bases, leaving 16 bases of the junction unmatched. The CDR3 is made up of 20 amino acids. The germline V gene has CDR1 SGDLS and CDR2 YYNGEE. CDR3 bases: TGTGCCAGCAGCGTAGCCGGGACAGGGGGATACAGCGGGAGAAAAGAGACCCAGTACTTC. It yields the protein CASSVAGTGGYSGRKETQYF. Using reference TRBV9 and TRBJ2-5 for the parts outside the CDR3, the full variable domain is DSGVTQTPKHLITATGQRVTLRCSPRSGDLSVYWYQQSLDQGLQFLIQYYNGEERAKGNILERFSAQQFPDLHSELNLSSLELGDSALYFCASSVAGTGGYSGRKETQYFGPGTRLLVL.

The gene calls are TRBV27 and TRBJ1-2; no definite D call. Germline values: CDR1 MNHEY, CDR2 SMNVEV (reference sequence). The CDR3 totals 13 residues. V lost 5 bases and J 5 bases, leaving 12 bases between the germline ends. CDR3 DNA: TGTGCCAGCAGTCCATCTAGCTTTTATGGCTACACCTTC. Amino acids: CASSPSSFYGYTF.

The rearrangement links TRBV7-9 to TRBJ2-1; 10 nucleotides agree with TRBD2. The J segment lost 14 bases and the V segment lost 5 bases, leaving 6 bases of the junction unmatched. The CDR3 extends over 12 amino acids. In germline, CDR1 is SEHNR, CDR2 FQNEAQ (reference sequence). The CDR3 here is CASSPTSGAEFF. The DNA of the CDR3 is TGTGCCAGCAGCCCCACTAGCGGGGCTGAGTTCTTC.

The rearrangement uses TRBV27 and TRBJ1-1; 8 nucleotides match TRBD1. This CDR3 is 15 amino acids long. V lost 5 bases, J lost 1 base, and 6 bases stayed unmatched. Germline CDR1 is MNHEY and CDR2 is SMNVEV (reference sequence). CDR3 nucleotides: TGTGCCAGCAGTGCCCGGACAGGGACGAACACTGAAGCTTTCTTT. As protein: CASSARTGTNTEAFF.

The chain combines TRBV6-1 with TRBJ2-7; D perhaps matches TRBD1 (5 bases). The germline gives CDR1 MNHNS, CDR2 SASEGT. V dropped 3 bases and J dropped 2 bases, with 14 bases sitting between them. CDR3 length: 15 residues. The CDR3 nucleotides read TGTGCCAGCAGTGACAGGGTCTTGGGAACCTACGAGCAGTACTTC. As protein: CASSDRVLGTYEQYF.

The rearrangement links TRBV6-5 to TRBJ1-1; 12 nucleotides match TRBD1. V lost 8 bases, J lost 2 bases, and 6 bases stayed unmatched. This CDR3 has 15 residues. CDR1 and CDR2 (germline): MNHEY, SVGAGI. CDR3 region: CASSIGTGGNTEAFF. CDR3 bases: TGTGCCAGCTCCATTGGGACAGGGGGCAACACTGAAGCTTTCTTT.

V usage is TRBV6-1 and J usage is TRBJ1-1, with 8 nucleotides matching TRBD1. CDR3 length equals 17 residues. V gave up 4 bases and J gave up 6 bases; unmatched junction bases: 16. Germline values: CDR1 MNHNS, CDR2 SASEGT. DNA for the CDR3: TGTGCCAGCAGTGCGATCCAGGGGGCGCGGGACGCTTCTGAAGCTTTCTTT. It specifies CASSAIQGARDASEAFF.

The chain recombines TRBV14 with TRBJ2-7; 9 bases match TRBD2. Germline V lookup: CDR1 SGHDN, CDR2 FVKESK. There are 15 residues in the CDR3. V dropped 4 bases and J dropped 2; count of bases not matched to a gene: 6. CDR3 sequence reads: CASSPLAGRPYEQYF. The CDR3 nucleotides are TGTGCCAGCAGCCCCCTAGCGGGGCGGCCCTACGAGCAGTACTTC.

This sequence joins TRBV7-9 and TRBJ2-1, with 9 positions matching TRBD2. CDR3 length: 14 amino acids. V was pared by 4 bases and J by 6 bases, with 4 bases of the junction left unmatched. Germline V gives CDR1 SEHNR, CDR2 FQNEAQ (reference sequence). The CDR3 coding sequence is TGTGCCAGCAGCTCCGGGACTAGCATCAATGAGCAGTTCTTC. Amino acid sequence: CASSSGTSINEQFF.

The genes are TRBV4-1 and TRBJ2-1; the match to TRBD2 covers 8 bases. The CDR3 consists of 16 residues. Germline V gene sequence: CDR1 MGHRA, CDR2 YSYEKL. V gave up 4 bases and J gave up 3 bases; unmatched junction bases: 8. The CDR3 reads CASSPSAGAFYNEQFF. CDR3 DNA sequence: TGCGCCAGCAGCCCATCAGCGGGGGCTTTCTACAATGAGCAGTTCTTC.

This chain uses TRBV13 with TRBJ2-3, with 9 positions matching TRBD1. CDR1 is PRHDT and CDR2 is FYEKMQ in the germline V gene (reference sequence). This CDR3 contains 17 residues. J gave up 0 bases and V 4 bases, and 8 bases lay outside the gene matches. DNA of the CDR3: TGTGCCAGCAGCTCGGACCGGACAGGGGTTAGCACAGATACGCAGTATTTT. This sequence encodes CASSSDRTGVSTDTQYF.

The chain recombines TRBV6-1 with TRBJ2-2; 9 bases are a match to TRBD1. Trimming removed 4 bases from V and 7 bases from J; junction bases left unmatched: 7. This CDR3 region has 15 residues. Germline assignment: CDR1 MNHNS and CDR2 SASEGT. The CDR3 DNA reads as TGTGCCAGCAGTGGGGATAGACAGGGGGGCGGGGAGCTGTTTTTT. Protein product: CASSGDRQGGGELFF.

The V call is TRBV2, the J call TRBJ2-7; D call uncertain. The CDR3 consists of 11 residues. Germline V lookup: CDR1 SNHLY, CDR2 FYNNEI. The ends were cut back, 3 bases at V and 6 bases at J, with 6 bases in the middle. CDR3 coding DNA: TGTGCCAGCAGTGACGGCGGCGAGCAGTACTTC. It yields the protein CASSDGGEQYF.

The chain is built from TRBV4-2 and TRBJ2-7; no clear D gene. This CDR3 is built from 15 residues. Per germline, CDR1 LGHNA and CDR2 YNFKEQ. V was clipped by 4 bases and J by 2 bases, with 15 bases between them. CDR3 DNA sequence: TGTGCCAGCAGCCCCCAGAGAGCGTATGCCTACGAGCAGTACTTC. Amino acids: CASSPQRAYAYEQYF.

The V call is TRBV29-1, the J call TRBJ1-1, with 9 nucleotides matching TRBD1. This CDR3 region has 12 residues. The V and J ends lost 5 bases and 6 bases, in that order; junction bases with no gene match: 4. The germline V gene encodes CDR1 SQVTM and CDR2 ANQGSEA. The CDR3 sequence: CSVWDREPEAFF. The DNA for the CDR3 is TGCAGCGTTTGGGACAGGGAGCCTGAAGCTTTCTTT.

The CDR3 coding sequence is TGTGCCAGCAGTCCTCCAGGGGGCGGTGGCTACACCTTC. Translated, it gives CASSPPGGGGYTF. The chain employs TRBV27 and TRBJ1-2; 8 nucleotides agree with TRBD1. The CDR3 has 13 amino acids. The junction had 6 bases not matched to a gene; V was cut back by 5 bases and J by 7 bases. Germline CDR1 is MNHEY and CDR2 is SMNVEV (reference sequence).

V and J are TRBV9 and TRBJ1-1, with D unresolved. The CDR3 extends over 11 amino acids. V lost 7 bases to trimming and J lost 2 bases, with 6 bases between them. CDR1 is SGDLS, CDR2 YYNGEE, per germline. The CDR3 sequence is CASGLNTEAFF. CDR3 in DNA: TGTGCCAGCGGCCTTAACACTGAAGCTTTCTTT.

V is TRBV6-5 and J is TRBJ2-5, with 9 bases that match TRBD1. This CDR3 is 15 amino acids long. CDR1 and CDR2 (germline): MNHEY, SVGAGI. Unmatched junction bases numbered 3, after V lost 0 bases and J lost 4 bases. As DNA, the CDR3 is TGTGCCAGCAGTTACTCGGACAGGGGTGGAGAGACCCAGTACTTC. Translating it yields CASSYSDRGGETQYF.

This chain joins TRBV7-6 and TRBJ2-7, with TRBD2 matching over 9 bases. The germline gives CDR1 SGHVS, CDR2 FNYEAQ. CDR3 length: 14 amino acids. The trim removed 1 base at V and 5 bases at J, leaving 3 bases unmatched. DNA for the CDR3: TGTGCCAGCAGCTTAGTAGCGGGAGTTAACGAGCAGTACTTC. This sequence encodes CASSLVAGVNEQYF.

The chain employs TRBV28 and TRBJ1-1; D is ambiguous. Germline CDR1 and CDR2: MDHEN and SYDVKM. This CDR3 is built from 15 residues. Trimming took off 4 bases at V and 0 bases at J, with 12 bases between the two ends. For the CDR3, the DNA is TGTGCCAGCAGTTCATATAGCAAGGTGAACACTGAAGCTTTCTTT. Encoded protein: CASSSYSKVNTEAFF.

The chain uses TRBV5-1 and TRBJ2-7, with TRBD1 as a possible D gene (6 bases). The CDR3 contains 16 residues. V dropped 4 bases and J dropped 0 bases, with 17 bases sitting between them. Germline CDR1 reads SGHRS; CDR2 reads YFSETQ. CDR3 sequence reads: CASSHTLQGSSYEQYF. For the CDR3, the DNA is TGCGCCAGCAGCCATACTTTACAGGGTTCCTCCTACGAGCAGTACTTC.